This TCR beta chain was obtained from a study of molecular identifiers for immune sequencing clone quantification. Whole-study results and caveats: The study found clones above 20 RNA copies held over 98% of effector molecules and under 1% in naive cells. With a barcode shared among identical TCR molecules, highly expanded clone sizes could be underestimated.

Germline V gives CDR1 DFQATT, CDR2 SNEGSKA (reference sequence). The CDR3 loop spans 16 amino acids. Libraries of naive CD8 cells were prepared from about 20,000 to 1,000,000 sorted cells using 10%, 30% or 50% RNA. As previously described, bulk TCR libraries were made using listed TCR primers. From the PCR reads, TCRdb called clonotypes with MiXCR, one entry per CDR3 protein. This table holds 300,000 to 400,000 distinct CDR3 sequences, 24% found once. Note on this clonotype: What it binds is unknown. The junction does not match germline at one end; this may be a read error.

The chain joins TRBV20-1 to TRBJ2-7; 9 positions match TRBD2. The sequence was obtained from a human donor in good health. Some libraries in this study had Jurkat cell RNA spiked in. Sequencing was performed on naive CD8+ T cells from blood, with Jurkat cell RNA spiked in. Regarding subset: FACS-sorted CD8+CD4-CCR7+CD45RA+ naive T cells. The CDR3 here is CSATPRTSGHIYVQYF. CDR3 sequence (DNA): TGCAGTGCCACTCCCCGCACTAGCGGGCACATCTACGTGCAGTACTTC.